This T cell receptor (beta chain) was sequenced for a study of long-term antiretroviral therapy in people with HIV. Germline CDR1 SSHAT, CDR2 FNYEAQ (reference sequence). The CDR3 has 13 amino acids. As regards this clone: Relative to the germline gene, one junction end is altered; a read error may explain this.

The assay, immunoSEQ v3.0, was run at survey level. Clones were sequenced by immunoSEQ multiplex PCR, and TCRdb holds only the in-frame ones, with some missing. This sample carries 20,000 to 30,000 clones, under 90% of them seen once, and the ten largest clones take roughly 15%. The chain joins TRBV7-7 to TRBJ2-1; D is undetermined. The sequences come from unsorted PBMCs, collected at the start of antiretroviral therapy, before treatment. This clonotype was sampled from a woman younger than 30 with HIV. The CDR3 bases are TGTGCTAGCAGCCCCTCGCAGGTCGATGAGCAGTTCTTC. Its protein product is CASSPSQVDEQFF.